Listed below are T cell receptor beta chains from one sample, sequenced in a study of blood T cell repertoires in COVID-19. Only in-frame clones appear in the TCRdb table, and some are missing; sequencing was by immunoSEQ multiplex PCR. The data contain roughly 110,000 clones, about 82% of them seen just once; the ten biggest clones take up around 6.2%. The sample was peripheral blood. The origin of the receptors is a man older than 75 with COVID-19, enrolled during active disease. Each CDR3 is given with its conserved first and last residue. Each record gives: clone size, V gene, J gene, D gene, CDR3 protein, CDR3 DNA. The D gene is left open where the match is weak. Size is stated for part of the rows, as once, few or many counts, or as a class when the clone is expanded.

abundance: NA; v_gene: TRBV3-1/TRBV3-2; j_gene: TRBJ2-1; d_gene: TRBD2; CDR3aa: CASSPLLLAGGRYNEQFF; CDR3nt: TGTGCCAGCAGCCCCCTTCTCCTAGCGGGAGGGCGTTACAATGAGCAGTTCTTC
abundance: NA; v_gene: TRBV28; j_gene: TRBJ1-1; d_gene: NA; CDR3aa: CASRTGSTEAFF; CDR3nt: TGTGCCAGCAGGACCGGGAGCACTGAAGCTTTCTTT
abundance: NA; v_gene: TRBV28; j_gene: TRBJ2-7; d_gene: TRBD2; CDR3aa: CASSLPPGLAGVFEQYF; CDR3nt: TGTGCCAGCAGCTTGCCCCCTGGACTAGCGGGAGTTTTCGAGCAGTACTTC
abundance: NA; v_gene: TRBV6-2/TRBV6-3; j_gene: TRBJ2-5; d_gene: TRBD2; CDR3aa: CASSQAGGQETQYF; CDR3nt: TGTGCCAGCAGCCAAGCGGGAGGCCAAGAGACCCAGTACTTC
abundance: NA; v_gene: TRBV28; j_gene: TRBJ2-5; d_gene: NA; CDR3aa: CASSPLAPETQYF; CDR3nt: TGTGCCAGCAGTCCCCTAGCGCCTGAGACCCAGTACTTC
abundance: NA; v_gene: TRBV18; j_gene: TRBJ2-1; d_gene: TRBD2; CDR3aa: CASSPLQAGGWDEQFF; CDR3nt: TGTGCCAGCTCACCCCTGCAAGCGGGAGGCTGGGATGAGCAGTTCTTC
abundance: NA; v_gene: TRBV6-5; j_gene: TRBJ2-1; d_gene: TRBD2; CDR3aa: CASRGVAGDEQFF; CDR3nt: TGTGCCAGCAGAGGTGTAGCGGGGGATGAGCAGTTCTTC
abundance: few; v_gene: TRBV12-3/TRBV12-4; j_gene: TRBJ1-2; d_gene: NA; CDR3aa: CASSPQGFYGYTF; CDR3nt: TGTGCCAGCAGCCCGCAGGGGTTCTATGGCTACACCTTC
abundance: NA; v_gene: TRBV27; j_gene: TRBJ2-7; d_gene: TRBD2; CDR3aa: CASSLSLAGAYEQYF; CDR3nt: TGTGCCAGCAGTTTATCCCTAGCGGGAGCCTACGAGCAGTACTTC
abundance: NA; v_gene: TRBV10-3; j_gene: TRBJ2-2; d_gene: TRBD1; CDR3aa: CAISAMTGHENGELFF; CDR3nt: TGTGCCATCAGTGCAATGACAGGGCATGAAAACGGGGAGCTGTTTTTT
abundance: NA; v_gene: TRBV2; j_gene: TRBJ2-7; d_gene: TRBD2; CDR3aa: CASPSERGPTYEQYF; CDR3nt: TGTGCCAGCCCGTCGGAGCGGGGTCCCACCTACGAGCAGTACTTC
abundance: NA; v_gene: TRBV29-1; j_gene: TRBJ2-4; d_gene: NA; CDR3aa: CSVEGGNIQYF; CDR3nt: TGCAGCGTCGAGGGCGGAAACATTCAGTACTTC
abundance: NA; v_gene: TRBV15; j_gene: TRBJ2-1; d_gene: TRBD2; CDR3aa: CATGGGTSYSYNEQFF; CDR3nt: TGTGCCACCGGCGGGGGGACTAGCTATTCCTACAATGAGCAGTTCTTC
abundance: once; v_gene: TRBV19; j_gene: TRBJ1-1; d_gene: TRBD1; CDR3aa: CASSVQGAATEAFF; CDR3nt: TGTGCCAGTAGTGTTCAGGGGGCAGCGACTGAAGCTTTCTTT
abundance: once; v_gene: TRBV27; j_gene: TRBJ2-2; d_gene: NA; CDR3aa: CASRGASGANTGELFF; CDR3nt: TGTGCCAGCAGGGGGGCTAGCGGCGCGAACACCGGGGAGCTGTTTTTT
abundance: NA; v_gene: TRBV6-6; j_gene: TRBJ1-4; d_gene: TRBD1; CDR3aa: CASSDGTVNEKLFF; CDR3nt: TGTGCCAGCAGCGATGGGACAGTTAATGAAAAACTGTTTTTT
abundance: NA; v_gene: TRBV5-4; j_gene: TRBJ2-7; d_gene: TRBD1; CDR3aa: CASSLSGQGTYEQYF; CDR3nt: TGTGCCAGCAGCTTGAGTGGACAGGGGACATACGAGCAGTACTTC
abundance: NA; v_gene: TRBV10-3; j_gene: TRBJ1-6; d_gene: TRBD1; CDR3aa: CAINLRDSVNSPLHF; CDR3nt: TGTGCCATCAACCTCCGGGACAGCGTAAATTCACCCCTCCACTTT
abundance: NA; v_gene: TRBV3-1/TRBV3-2; j_gene: TRBJ1-2; d_gene: TRBD1; CDR3aa: CASSRTGLNYGYTF; CDR3nt: TGTGCCAGCAGCCGGACAGGGCTTAACTATGGCTACACCTTC
abundance: few; v_gene: TRBV19; j_gene: TRBJ1-5; d_gene: TRBD1; CDR3aa: CASNRQGSGPQHF; CDR3nt: TGTGCCAGTAATCGACAGGGGTCAGGGCCCCAGCATTTT
abundance: NA; v_gene: TRBV6-6; j_gene: TRBJ1-6; d_gene: NA; CDR3aa: CASSLQGEPLHF; CDR3nt: TGTGCCAGCAGCCTTCAGGGTGAACCCCTCCACTTT
abundance: NA; v_gene: TRBV28; j_gene: TRBJ2-5; d_gene: TRBD1; CDR3aa: CASSLAGGFGETQYF; CDR3nt: TGTGCCAGCAGTTTGGCAGGGGGCTTTGGAGAGACCCAGTACTTC
abundance: NA; v_gene: TRBV7-2; j_gene: TRBJ2-5; d_gene: TRBD1; CDR3aa: CASSAPGQQETQYF; CDR3nt: TGTGCCAGCAGCGCACCGGGACAGCAAGAGACCCAGTACTTC
abundance: NA; v_gene: TRBV10-1; j_gene: TRBJ2-7; d_gene: TRBD2; CDR3aa: CASSSGTSGNYEQYF; CDR3nt: TGCGCCAGCAGCTCCGGGACTAGCGGGAACTACGAGCAGTACTTC
abundance: NA; v_gene: TRBV6-5; j_gene: TRBJ1-4; d_gene: TRBD1; CDR3aa: CASSYSTGQSNEKLFF; CDR3nt: TGTGCCAGCAGTTACTCCACGGGACAGTCTAATGAAAAACTGTTTTTT
abundance: NA; v_gene: TRBV27; j_gene: TRBJ2-7; d_gene: NA; CDR3aa: CASSLSGALSYEQYF; CDR3nt: TGTGCCAGCAGTTTATCCGGAGCTCTCTCCTACGAGCAGTACTTC
abundance: NA; v_gene: TRBV6-6; j_gene: TRBJ2-7; d_gene: NA; CDR3aa: CASSTPGGFHEQYF; CDR3nt: TGTGCCAGCAGCACCCCGGGCGGGTTCCACGAGCAGTACTTC
abundance: NA; v_gene: TRBV30; j_gene: TRBJ2-3; d_gene: TRBD2; CDR3aa: CARAGREAVLTDTQYF; CDR3nt: TGTGCCCGCGCCGGGCGGGAGGCTGTACTCACAGATACGCAGTATTTT
abundance: once; v_gene: TRBV9; j_gene: TRBJ2-2; d_gene: TRBD2; CDR3aa: CASRAGGLAGGAGELFF; CDR3nt: TGTGCCAGCAGGGCTGGGGGACTAGCGGGAGGCGCCGGGGAGCTGTTTTTT
abundance: NA; v_gene: TRBV9; j_gene: TRBJ2-3; d_gene: TRBD2; CDR3aa: CASSVGMLAGVVTQYF; CDR3nt: TGTGCCAGCAGCGTAGGTATGCTAGCGGGAGTGGTGACGCAGTATTTT
abundance: NA; v_gene: TRBV2; j_gene: TRBJ1-6; d_gene: TRBD1; CDR3aa: CASTGQANYNSPLHF; CDR3nt: TGTGCCAGCACCGGACAGGCGAACTATAATTCACCCCTCCACTTT
abundance: NA; v_gene: TRBV30; j_gene: TRBJ1-5; d_gene: NA; CDR3aa: CAWSKQTGWNQPQHF; CDR3nt: TGTGCCTGGAGCAAGCAGACAGGTTGGAATCAGCCCCAGCATTTT
abundance: NA; v_gene: TRBV6-1; j_gene: TRBJ1-2; d_gene: NA; CDR3aa: CASSELRVSRYGYTF; CDR3nt: TGTGCCAGCAGTGAACTGAGGGTATCTCGCTATGGCTACACCTTC
abundance: NA; v_gene: TRBV5-1; j_gene: TRBJ1-5; d_gene: NA; CDR3aa: CASSLDEYQPQHF; CDR3nt: TGCGCCAGCAGCTTGGATGAGTATCAGCCCCAGCATTTT
abundance: few; v_gene: TRBV11-2; j_gene: TRBJ1-2; d_gene: NA; CDR3aa: CASSPGQNYGYTF; CDR3nt: TGTGCCAGCAGCCCCGGACAGAACTATGGCTACACCTTC
abundance: NA; v_gene: TRBV18; j_gene: TRBJ1-4; d_gene: TRBD1; CDR3aa: CASSNTGGVEKLFF; CDR3nt: TGTGCCAGCTCAAATACAGGGGGAGTTGAAAAACTGTTTTTT
abundance: NA; v_gene: TRBV5-1; j_gene: TRBJ2-3; d_gene: NA; CDR3aa: CASSSDFTDTQYF; CDR3nt: TGCGCCAGCAGCTCGGACTTTACAGATACGCAGTATTTT
abundance: NA; v_gene: TRBV7-9; j_gene: TRBJ1-6; d_gene: TRBD1; CDR3aa: CASSSGQASRNSPLHF; CDR3nt: TGTGCCAGCAGCTCAGGACAGGCCTCTCGGAATTCACCCCTCCACTTT
abundance: NA; v_gene: TRBV28; j_gene: TRBJ1-2; d_gene: NA; CDR3aa: CASSLVDRPGSGYTF; CDR3nt: TGTGCCAGCAGTTTAGTAGACCGACCCGGGAGTGGCTACACCTTC
abundance: few; v_gene: TRBV18; j_gene: TRBJ2-7; d_gene: TRBD2; CDR3aa: CASSPSGSAYEQYF; CDR3nt: TGTGCCAGCTCCCCTAGCGGGAGTGCATACGAGCAGTACTTC
abundance: NA; v_gene: TRBV6-4; j_gene: TRBJ2-1; d_gene: TRBD2; CDR3aa: CASSVSGGDNEQFF; CDR3nt: TGTGCCAGCAGCGTTAGCGGGGGGGACAATGAGCAGTTCTTC
abundance: NA; v_gene: TRBV28; j_gene: TRBJ2-7; d_gene: NA; CDR3aa: CASSLTREQYF; CDR3nt: TGTGCCAGCAGTCTGACTAGAGAGCAGTACTTC
abundance: few; v_gene: TRBV19; j_gene: TRBJ2-2; d_gene: NA; CDR3aa: CASSLILSYATGELFF; CDR3nt: TGTGCCAGTAGTCTTATCCTGTCCTACGCTACCGGGGAGCTGTTTTTT
abundance: NA; v_gene: TRBV5-1; j_gene: TRBJ2-3; d_gene: NA; CDR3aa: CASSSSFTDTQYF; CDR3nt: TGCGCCAGCAGCTCTTCTTTCACAGATACGCAGTATTTT
abundance: few; v_gene: TRBV11-2; j_gene: TRBJ1-1; d_gene: NA; CDR3aa: CASSLDPPGIMNTEAFF; CDR3nt: TGTGCCAGCAGCTTAGACCCCCCAGGGATAATGAACACTGAAGCTTTCTTT
abundance: NA; v_gene: TRBV6-2/TRBV6-3; j_gene: TRBJ2-5; d_gene: TRBD1; CDR3aa: CASSSPDRGKETQYF; CDR3nt: TGTGCCAGCAGTTCTCCGGACAGGGGGAAAGAGACCCAGTACTTC
abundance: NA; v_gene: TRBV28; j_gene: TRBJ2-1; d_gene: TRBD2; CDR3aa: CASSSGLAGEGYLNEQFF; CDR3nt: TGTGCCAGCAGTTCGGGACTAGCGGGAGAGGGATACCTCAATGAGCAGTTCTTC
abundance: once; v_gene: TRBV18; j_gene: TRBJ2-2; d_gene: NA; CDR3aa: CASSQRTGNTGELFF; CDR3nt: TGTGCCAGCTCACAAAGGACTGGGAACACCGGGGAGCTGTTTTTT
abundance: NA; v_gene: TRBV5-1; j_gene: TRBJ2-2; d_gene: TRBD1; CDR3aa: CASSPGQGSLRELFF; CDR3nt: TGCGCCAGCAGCCCGGGACAGGGGTCGTTGAGAGAGCTGTTTTTT
abundance: NA; v_gene: TRBV10-3; j_gene: TRBJ1-4; d_gene: NA; CDR3aa: CAISQAQEDKKLFF; CDR3nt: TGTGCCATCAGTCAGGCTCAGGAAGATAAAAAACTGTTTTTT
abundance: NA; v_gene: TRBV30; j_gene: TRBJ1-2; d_gene: NA; CDR3aa: CAWSGMYRAPYGYTF; CDR3nt: TGTGCCTGGAGTGGAATGTACAGGGCTCCCTATGGCTACACCTTC